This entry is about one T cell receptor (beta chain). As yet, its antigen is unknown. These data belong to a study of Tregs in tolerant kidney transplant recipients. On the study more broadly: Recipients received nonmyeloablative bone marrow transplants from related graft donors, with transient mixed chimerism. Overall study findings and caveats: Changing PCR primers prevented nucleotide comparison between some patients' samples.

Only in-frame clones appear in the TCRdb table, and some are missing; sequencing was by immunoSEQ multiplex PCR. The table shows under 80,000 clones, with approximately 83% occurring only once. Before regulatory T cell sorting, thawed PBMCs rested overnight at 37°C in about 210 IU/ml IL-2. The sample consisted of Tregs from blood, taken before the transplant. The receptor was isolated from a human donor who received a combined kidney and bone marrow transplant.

CDR3: CASSIDRGWNQPQHF. The CDR3 bases are TGTGCCAGTAGTATAGACAGGGGTTGGAATCAGCCCCAGCATTTT. The rearrangement uses TRBV19 and TRBJ1-5; maybe TRBD1 (6 bases). V shed 0 bases and J shed 4 bases, with 10 bases lying between them. CDR1 is LNHDA, CDR2 SQIVND, per germline (reference sequence). CDR3 length equals 15 residues.